A selection of T cell receptor beta chains follows, all from one sample in a study of blood T cells in healthy people across ages. TCRdb passed the 5' RACE reads through MiXCR, listing each CDR3 protein once. The table shows roughly 640,000 distinct CDR3 sequences, with under 30% occurring only once. The sequenced material came from blood. These receptors came from a woman older than 75 in good health. CDR3s include the opening cysteine and the closing phenylalanine or tryptophan. D genes are given only for firm matches. Clone size, where shown, is once, few, many, or a class for clones that have expanded.

d_call clone_size j_call v_call cdr3_aa cdr3_nt
- many TRBJ1-2 TRBV7-6 CASSLDLPHLSAGYTF TGTGCCAGCAGCTTAGATTTACCGCATCTTAGCGCTGGCTACACCTTC
- many TRBJ1-6 TRBV21-1 CASSKPIAGKPRTLNSPLHF TGTGCCAGCAGCAAACCGATTGCAGGGAAGCCTCGAACATTGAATTCACCCCTCCACTTT
TRBD2 few TRBJ2-2 TRBV6-2/TRBV6-3 CASSTRGGLPGELFF TGTGCCAGCAGTACCCGGGGGGGCCTACCCGGGGAGCTGTTTTTT
TRBD2 many TRBJ2-5 TRBV2 CASSESRGGPSYF TGTGCCAGCAGTGAGAGTCGCGGGGGTCCTTCGTACTTC
- few TRBJ1-5 TRBV7-9 CASSLSITSNQPQHF TGTGCCAGCAGCTTAAGCATTACGAGCAATCAGCCCCAGCATTTT
- - TRBJ2-5 TRBV6-5 CASSYSNWGAQRETQYF TGTGCCAGCAGTTACTCGAACTGGGGGGCCCAAAGAGAGACCCAGTACTTC
- many TRBJ2-3 TRBV5-1 CASTPPSAGATDTQYF TGCGCCAGCACCCCACCTTCGGCGGGGGCGACAGATACGCAGTATTTT
- many TRBJ2-1 TRBV2 CASSDRKQFF TGTGCCAGCAGCGATAGGAAGCAGTTCTTC
TRBD1 - TRBJ1-2 TRBV7-9 CASSLTGVTNYGYTF TGTGCCAGCAGCCTTACAGGGGTTACTAACTATGGCTACACCTTC
- many TRBJ2-3 TRBV5-1 CASSVPTSSDTQYF TGCGCCAGCAGCGTACCGACTTCGTCCGATACGCAGTATTTT
- - TRBJ1-1 TRBV7-6 CASSLEAQGGTEAFF TGTGCCAGCAGCTTAGAAGCCCAGGGAGGCACTGAAGCTTTCTTT
TRBD2 many TRBJ2-5 TRBV7-2 CASSSGGGQYF TGTGCCAGCAGCTCCGGGGGGGGGCAGTACTTC
TRBD1 few TRBJ2-7 TRBV7-9 CASSLDTGTGGYEQYF TGTGCCAGCAGCTTAGATACCGGGACAGGGGGCTACGAGCAGTACTTC
- many TRBJ2-2 TRBV29-1 CSVGGNGAGELFF TGCAGCGTTGGGGGGAACGGCGCCGGGGAGCTGTTTTTT
- many TRBJ2-1 TRBV5-1 CASSPNLDEQFF TGCGCCAGCAGCCCTAATTTGGATGAGCAGTTCTTC
- many TRBJ2-3 TRBV7-3 CASSLGEHLSTDTQYF TGTGCCAGCAGCTTAGGGGAACACCTAAGCACAGATACGCAGTATTTT
TRBD1 once TRBJ2-7 TRBV6-2/TRBV6-3 CASRQTGTGHYEQYF TGTGCCAGCAGACAGACCGGGACAGGGCACTACGAGCAGTACTTC
- many TRBJ2-5 TRBV3-1 CASSQDPETQYF TGTGCCAGCAGCCAAGACCCCGAGACCCAGTACTTC
TRBD1 many TRBJ1-4 TRBV29-1 CSATGVPNEKLFF TGCAGCGCAACAGGGGTCCCTAATGAAAAACTGTTTTTT
- - TRBJ1-4 TRBV14 CASSQDITGTSKLFF TGTGCCAGCAGCCAAGATATAACGGGGACTTCAAAACTGTTTTTT
- many TRBJ1-2 TRBV6-5 CASTRDNYGYTF TGTGCCAGCACCCGCGATAACTATGGCTACACCTTC
- - TRBJ2-1 TRBV5-4 CASSLVAGDEQFF TGCGCCAGCAGCTTGGTAGCTGGGGATGAGCAGTTCTTC
TRBD1 many TRBJ1-6 TRBV6-5 CASTEDRGQNSPLHF TGTGCCAGCACCGAGGACAGGGGGCAGAATTCACCCCTCCACTTT
- many TRBJ2-7 TRBV7-3 CASSPTGSEQYF TGTGCCAGCTCACCAACAGGGAGCGAGCAGTACTTC
TRBD2 - TRBJ2-7 TRBV5-1 CASSLTAGGGYEQYF TGCGCCAGCAGCTTGACTGCGGGCGGGGGGTACGAGCAGTACTTC
TRBD1 many TRBJ1-1 TRBV11-2 CASSLAGTGEAFF TGTGCCAGCAGCTTAGCGGGGACAGGTGAAGCTTTCTTT